Below, 10 T cell receptor beta chains from the same sample are listed, as sequenced in a study of CXCR3-negative and CXCR3-positive naive CD8 T cells. General study points: Hydrophobicity was higher for TRB CDR3s found in CXCR3-positive naive cells than in CXCR3-negative naive cells.

These receptors are not linked to any known antigen. Libraries were UMI-labeled 5' RACE TRB cDNA. After re-calling the 5' RACE reads, TCRdb lists one entry per CDR3 protein, DNA absent. The ten most abundant clones cover 0.5% to 0.75% of a sample with roughly 130,000 distinct CDR3 sequences. The sample taken for sequencing was naive CXCR3+ CD8+ T cells from blood. Subset given: CD45RO-CCR7+CD27+CD95- naive CD8+ T cells expressing CXCR3 (TNR3+). The receptors were sampled from a human donor in good health. Some clones in this sample may be carry-over from other donors' samples.

The chain couples TRBV28 to TRBJ1-4; checking the TCRdb D call of TRBD1 is not possible without DNA. The CDR3 is 14 residues long. The germline CDR1 and CDR2 sequences are MDHEN and SYDVKM. This CDR3 reads CASRRKGSWEKLFF.

The chain couples TRBV20-1 to TRBJ1-2; the D call from TCRdb, TRBD1, cannot be confirmed without DNA. There are 14 residues in the CDR3. CDR1 and CDR2 (germline): DFQATT, SNEGSKA (reference sequence). The CDR3: CSARVFDRGRGYTF.

The chain uses TRBV3-1 and TRBJ2-7; TCRdb gives TRBD2 as the D gene, but with no DNA this cannot be confirmed. CDR1 LGHDT and CDR2 YNNKEL come from the germline V gene (reference sequence). The CDR3 length is 15 residues. The CDR3 spells CASSQVASGGYEQYF.

V usage is TRBV29-1 and J usage is TRBJ2-1; there is no DNA to check the TCRdb D call of TRBD2. The germline gives CDR1 SQVTM, CDR2 ANQGSEA. The CDR3 consists of 13 residues. The CDR3 loop reads CSVVIGSENEQFF.

The V call is TRBV6-1, the J call TRBJ1-1; the TCRdb D gene call, TRBD1, has no DNA to confirm it. Germline CDR1 and CDR2: MNHNS and SASEGT. This CDR3 has 16 amino acids. The CDR3 sequence: CASSPLKWGAGTEAFF.

This chain links TRBV5-6 with TRBJ2-1; the D call of TRBD1 rests on TCRdb alone, since no DNA is present to check it. CDR1 and CDR2 (germline): SGHDT, YYEEEE. The CDR3 consists of 16 residues. The CDR3 reads CASSFNRDREYNEQFF.

This chain uses TRBV7-9 with TRBJ1-1; TCRdb calls TRBD1, which cannot be checked without DNA. The CDR3 consists of 14 residues. Germline V gene lookup returns CDR1 SEHNR and CDR2 FQNEAQ (reference sequence). CDR3 residues: CASSLVSGLTEAFF. The whole variable domain, filled in from reference TRBV7-9 and TRBJ1-1, reads DTGVSQNPRHKITKRGQNVTFRCDPISEHNRLYWYRQTLGQGPEFLTYFQNEAQLEKSRLLSDRFSAERPKGSFSTLEIQRTEQGDSAMYLCASSLVSGLTEAFFGQGTRLTVV.

This chain connects TRBV29-1 to TRBJ1-2. CDR3 length: 13 residues. The V gene's germline CDR1 is SQVTM and CDR2 ANQGSEA. CDR3 protein: CSVDPSTNYGYTF. The whole variable domain, filled in from reference TRBV29-1 and TRBJ1-2, reads SAVISQKPSRDICQRGTSLTIQCQVDSQVTMMFWYRQQPGQSLTLIATANQGSEATYESGFVIDKFPISRPNLTFSTLTVSNMSPEDSSIYLCSVDPSTNYGYTFGSGTRLTVV.

The V call is TRBV29-1, the J call TRBJ2-1. The CDR3 contains 11 residues. Per the germline V gene, CDR1 is SQVTM and CDR2 is ANQGSEA. CDR3 sequence reads: CSVMFGNEQFF.

The chain couples TRBV20-1 to TRBJ2-7; lacking DNA, the TRBD2 call made by TCRdb goes unchecked. The length of the CDR3 is 18 residues. Germline CDR1 reads DFQATT; CDR2 reads SNEGSKA (reference sequence). The CDR3 is CSARDSGTSGSFSYEQYF.